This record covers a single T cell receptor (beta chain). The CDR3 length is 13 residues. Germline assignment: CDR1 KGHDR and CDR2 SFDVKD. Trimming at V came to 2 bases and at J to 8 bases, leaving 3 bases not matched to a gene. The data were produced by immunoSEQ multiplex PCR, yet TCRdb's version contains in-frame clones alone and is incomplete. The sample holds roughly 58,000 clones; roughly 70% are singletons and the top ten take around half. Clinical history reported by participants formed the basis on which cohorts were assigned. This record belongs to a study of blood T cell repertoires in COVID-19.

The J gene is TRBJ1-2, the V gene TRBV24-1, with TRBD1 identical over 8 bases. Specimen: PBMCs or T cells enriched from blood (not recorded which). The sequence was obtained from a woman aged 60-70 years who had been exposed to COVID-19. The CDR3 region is CATSDSRGHGYTF. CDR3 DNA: TGTGCCACCAGTGATTCCAGGGGGCACGGCTACACCTTC.